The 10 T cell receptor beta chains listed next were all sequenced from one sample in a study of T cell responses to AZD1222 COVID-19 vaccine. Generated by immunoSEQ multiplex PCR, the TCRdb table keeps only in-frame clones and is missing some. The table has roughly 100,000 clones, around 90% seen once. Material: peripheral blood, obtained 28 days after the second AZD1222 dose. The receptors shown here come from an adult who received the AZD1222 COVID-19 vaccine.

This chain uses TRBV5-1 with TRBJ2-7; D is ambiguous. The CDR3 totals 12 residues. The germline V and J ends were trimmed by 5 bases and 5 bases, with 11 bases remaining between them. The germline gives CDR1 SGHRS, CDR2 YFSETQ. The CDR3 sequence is CASRRSTDEQYF. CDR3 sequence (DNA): TGCGCCAGCAGGAGGAGTACGGACGAGCAGTACTTC. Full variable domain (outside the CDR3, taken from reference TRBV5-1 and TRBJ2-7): KAGVTQTPRYLIKTRGQQVTLSCSPISGHRSVSWYQQTPGQGLQFLFEYFSETQRNKGNFPGRFSGRQFSNSRSEMNVSTLELGDSALYLCASRRSTDEQYFGPGTRLTVT.

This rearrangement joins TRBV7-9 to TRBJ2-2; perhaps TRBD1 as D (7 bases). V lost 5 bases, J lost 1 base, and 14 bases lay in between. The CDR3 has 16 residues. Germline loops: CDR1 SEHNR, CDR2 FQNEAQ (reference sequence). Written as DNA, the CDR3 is TGTGCCAGCAGCCGAGGCGGGACAGAGAACACCGGGGAGCTGTTTTTT. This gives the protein CASSRGGTENTGELFF.

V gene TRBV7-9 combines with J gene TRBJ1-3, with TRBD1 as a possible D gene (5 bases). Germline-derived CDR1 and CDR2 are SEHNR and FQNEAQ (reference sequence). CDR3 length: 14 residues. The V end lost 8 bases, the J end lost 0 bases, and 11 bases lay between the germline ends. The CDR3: CASPGLVSGNTIYF. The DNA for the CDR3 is TGTGCCAGCCCGGGACTTGTCTCTGGAAACACCATATATTTT.

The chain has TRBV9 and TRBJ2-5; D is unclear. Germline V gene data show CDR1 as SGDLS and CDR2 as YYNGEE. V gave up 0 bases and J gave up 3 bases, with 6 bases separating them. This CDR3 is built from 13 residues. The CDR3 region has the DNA TGTGCCAGCAGCGTAGCTCGAGAAGAGACCCAGTACTTC. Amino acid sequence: CASSVAREETQYF.

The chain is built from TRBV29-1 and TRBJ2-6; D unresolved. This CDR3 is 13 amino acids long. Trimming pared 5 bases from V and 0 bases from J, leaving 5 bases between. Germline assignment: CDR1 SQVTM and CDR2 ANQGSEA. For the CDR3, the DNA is TGCAGCGTTACCACCTCTGGGGCCAACGTCCTGACTTTC. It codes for CSVTTSGANVLTF.

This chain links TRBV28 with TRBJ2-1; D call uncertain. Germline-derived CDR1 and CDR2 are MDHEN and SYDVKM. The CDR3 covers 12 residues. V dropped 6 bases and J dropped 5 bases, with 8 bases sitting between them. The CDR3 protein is CASRRRDNEQFF. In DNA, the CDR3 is TGTGCCAGCAGGCGACGGGACAATGAGCAGTTCTTC.

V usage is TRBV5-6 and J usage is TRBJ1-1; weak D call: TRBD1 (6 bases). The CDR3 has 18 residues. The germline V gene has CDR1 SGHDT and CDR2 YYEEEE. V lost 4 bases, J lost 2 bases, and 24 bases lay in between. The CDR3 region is CASSDYTGTPTFNTEAFF. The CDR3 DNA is TGTGCCAGCAGCGATTATACCGGGACACCAACTTTCAACACTGAAGCTTTCTTT.

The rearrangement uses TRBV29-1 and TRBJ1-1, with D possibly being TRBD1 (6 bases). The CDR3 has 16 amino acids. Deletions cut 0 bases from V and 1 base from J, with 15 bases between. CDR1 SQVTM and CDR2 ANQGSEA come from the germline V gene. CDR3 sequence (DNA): TGCAGCGTTGAAGATCGTCGGGGGCATAGGAACACTGAAGCTTTCTTT. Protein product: CSVEDRRGHRNTEAFF.

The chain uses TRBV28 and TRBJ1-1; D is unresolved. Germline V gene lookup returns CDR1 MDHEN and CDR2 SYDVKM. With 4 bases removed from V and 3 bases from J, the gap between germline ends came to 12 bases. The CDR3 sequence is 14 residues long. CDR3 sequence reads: CASSSNMGYTEAFF. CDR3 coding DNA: TGTGCCAGCAGTTCCAATATGGGGTACACTGAAGCTTTCTTT.

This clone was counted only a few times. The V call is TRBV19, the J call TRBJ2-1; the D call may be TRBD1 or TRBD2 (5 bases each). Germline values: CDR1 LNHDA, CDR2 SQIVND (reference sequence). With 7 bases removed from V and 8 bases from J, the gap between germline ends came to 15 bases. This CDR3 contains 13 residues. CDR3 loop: CASTDRRGDEQFF. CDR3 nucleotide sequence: TGTGCCAGTACAGACCGACGAGGGGATGAGCAGTTCTTC.